This T cell receptor beta chain emerged from a study of control samples from healthy donors and cancer patients (dated by TCRdb to the early 2020s). Library generation was performed with the immunoSEQ multiplex PCR assay. Not all clones reach the TCRdb copy of this immuneACCESS table, which keeps in-frame sequences only. Checked studies attribute under half of the gap to unresolved V genes and leave the rest unexplained. The sample profile shows approximately 9,100 clones; around nine tenths of them were found once. The ten largest account for 20% of the sample. Cut back by 6 bases and 0 bases, the V and J ends lie 14 bases apart. The CDR3 runs 15 residues from the cysteine to the phenylalanine. The DNA shown is the 45-base CDR3, in frame from base 1. CDR1 and CDR2, looked up from the germline V gene (reference sequence), are MNHEY and SMNVEV. With respect to this clone: Its antigen is unknown. Within one base of it there is no much larger clone, and no base qualities were kept.

The chain employs TRBV27 and TRBJ1-1, with the D gene not confidently named. The sample taken for sequencing was PBMCs. The clonotype originates from a man aged 60-69 years with colorectal cancer. The DNA sequence is as follows: TGTGCCAGCAGCCCCGGGAGCTACATGAACACTGAAGCTTTCTTT. Its product reads: CASSPGSYMNTEAFF.